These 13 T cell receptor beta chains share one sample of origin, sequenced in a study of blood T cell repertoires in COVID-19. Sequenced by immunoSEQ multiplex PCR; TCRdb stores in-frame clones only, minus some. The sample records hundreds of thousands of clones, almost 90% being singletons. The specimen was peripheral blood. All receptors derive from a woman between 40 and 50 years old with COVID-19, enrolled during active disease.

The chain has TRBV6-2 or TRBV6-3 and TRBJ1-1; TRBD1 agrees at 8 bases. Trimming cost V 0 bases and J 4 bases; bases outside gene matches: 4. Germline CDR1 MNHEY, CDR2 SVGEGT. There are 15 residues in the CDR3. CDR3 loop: CASSYSRQGTTEAFF. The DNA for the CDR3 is TGTGCCAGCAGTTACTCGAGACAGGGGACCACTGAAGCTTTCTTT.

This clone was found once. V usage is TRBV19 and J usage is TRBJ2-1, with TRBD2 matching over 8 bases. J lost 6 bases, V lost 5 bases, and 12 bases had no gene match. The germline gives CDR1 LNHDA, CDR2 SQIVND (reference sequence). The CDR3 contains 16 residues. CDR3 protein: CASSDRGIAGRNEQFF. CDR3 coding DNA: TGTGCCAGTAGTGATAGAGGGATAGCGGGGCGCAATGAGCAGTTCTTC.

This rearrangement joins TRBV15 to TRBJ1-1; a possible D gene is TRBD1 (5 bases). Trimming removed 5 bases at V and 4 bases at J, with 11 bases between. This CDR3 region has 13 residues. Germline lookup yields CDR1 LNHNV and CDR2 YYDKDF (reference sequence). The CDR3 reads CATSRRGGTEAFF. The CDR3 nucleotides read TGTGCCACCAGCCGGAGGGGAGGCACTGAAGCTTTCTTT. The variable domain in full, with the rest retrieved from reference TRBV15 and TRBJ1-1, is DAMVIQNPRYQVTQFGKPVTLSCSQTLNHNVMYWYQQKSSQAPKLLFHYYDKDFNNEADTPDNFQSRRPNTSFCFLDIRSPGLGDTAMYLCATSRRGGTEAFFGQGTRLTVV.

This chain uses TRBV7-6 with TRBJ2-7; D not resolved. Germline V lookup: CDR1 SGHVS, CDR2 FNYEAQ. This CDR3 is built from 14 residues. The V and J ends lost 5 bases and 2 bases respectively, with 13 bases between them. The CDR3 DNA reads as TGTGCCAGCAGCCAAGCCGAGAGGACCTACGAGCAGTACTTC. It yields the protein CASSQAERTYEQYF.

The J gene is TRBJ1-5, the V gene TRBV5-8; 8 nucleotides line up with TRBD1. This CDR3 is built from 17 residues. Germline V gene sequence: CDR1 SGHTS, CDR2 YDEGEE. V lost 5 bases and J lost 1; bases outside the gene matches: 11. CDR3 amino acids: CASRQQGVQASNQPQHF. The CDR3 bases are TGTGCCAGCAGACAACAGGGGGTTCAAGCCAGCAATCAGCCCCAGCATTTT.

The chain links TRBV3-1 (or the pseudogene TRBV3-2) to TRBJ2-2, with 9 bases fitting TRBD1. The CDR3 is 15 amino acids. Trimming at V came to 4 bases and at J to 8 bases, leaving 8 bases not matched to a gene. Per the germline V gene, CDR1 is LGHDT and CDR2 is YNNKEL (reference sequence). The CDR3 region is CASSRIQGAGGELFF. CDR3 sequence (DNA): TGTGCCAGCAGCCGGATACAGGGGGCGGGTGGGGAGCTGTTTTTT.

The CDR3 nucleotides read TGTGCCATCAGTCGTAACACCGGGGAGCTGTTTTTT. Protein product: CAISRNTGELFF. This chain joins TRBV10-3 and TRBJ2-2; D not resolved. The CDR3 consists of 12 residues. V was shortened by 5 bases and J by 2 bases, with 3 bases between the two germline ends. Germline CDR1 is ENHRY and CDR2 is SYGVKD.

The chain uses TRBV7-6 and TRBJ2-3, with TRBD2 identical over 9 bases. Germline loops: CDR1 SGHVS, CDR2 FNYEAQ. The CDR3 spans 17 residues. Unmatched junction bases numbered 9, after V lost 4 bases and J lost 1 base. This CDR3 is CASSYRGRAPGTDTQYF. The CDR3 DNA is TGTGCCAGCAGCTACCGCGGGAGGGCCCCCGGCACAGATACGCAGTATTTT.

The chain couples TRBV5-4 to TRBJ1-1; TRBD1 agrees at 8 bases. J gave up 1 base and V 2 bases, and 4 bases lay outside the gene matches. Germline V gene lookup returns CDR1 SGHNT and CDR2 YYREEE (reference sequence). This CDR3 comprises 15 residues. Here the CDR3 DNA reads TGTGCCAGCAGCTTTCAGGGGGCGCCGAACACTGAAGCTTTCTTT. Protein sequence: CASSFQGAPNTEAFF.

Here the CDR3 reads CSVVNGGNTGELFF. The DNA for the CDR3 is TGCAGCGTTGTAAACGGGGGGAACACCGGGGAGCTGTTTTTT. The chain carries TRBV29-1 and TRBJ2-2, with a tentative D call TRBD2 (6 bases). The germline V gene has CDR1 SQVTM and CDR2 ANQGSEA. This CDR3 spans 14 amino acids. The germline V and J ends were trimmed by 4 bases and 1 base, with 10 bases remaining between them.

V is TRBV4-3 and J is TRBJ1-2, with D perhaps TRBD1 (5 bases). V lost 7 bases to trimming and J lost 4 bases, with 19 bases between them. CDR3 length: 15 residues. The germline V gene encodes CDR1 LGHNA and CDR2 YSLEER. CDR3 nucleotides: TGCGCCAGCAACGAAGATACAGGATATTCCTATGGCTACACCTTC. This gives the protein CASNEDTGYSYGYTF.

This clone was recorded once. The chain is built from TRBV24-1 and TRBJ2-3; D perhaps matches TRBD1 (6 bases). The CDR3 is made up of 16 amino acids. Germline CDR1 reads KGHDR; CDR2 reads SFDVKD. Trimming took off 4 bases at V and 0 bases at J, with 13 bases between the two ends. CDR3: CATSDPRTASTDTQYF. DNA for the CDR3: TGTGCCACCAGTGACCCGCGGACAGCTAGCACAGATACGCAGTATTTT.

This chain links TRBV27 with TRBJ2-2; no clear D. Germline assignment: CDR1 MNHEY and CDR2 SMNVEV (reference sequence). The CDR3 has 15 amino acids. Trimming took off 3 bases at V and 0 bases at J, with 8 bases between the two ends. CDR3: CASSFGWANTGELFF. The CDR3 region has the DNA TGTGCCAGCAGTTTCGGGTGGGCGAACACCGGGGAGCTGTTTTTT.